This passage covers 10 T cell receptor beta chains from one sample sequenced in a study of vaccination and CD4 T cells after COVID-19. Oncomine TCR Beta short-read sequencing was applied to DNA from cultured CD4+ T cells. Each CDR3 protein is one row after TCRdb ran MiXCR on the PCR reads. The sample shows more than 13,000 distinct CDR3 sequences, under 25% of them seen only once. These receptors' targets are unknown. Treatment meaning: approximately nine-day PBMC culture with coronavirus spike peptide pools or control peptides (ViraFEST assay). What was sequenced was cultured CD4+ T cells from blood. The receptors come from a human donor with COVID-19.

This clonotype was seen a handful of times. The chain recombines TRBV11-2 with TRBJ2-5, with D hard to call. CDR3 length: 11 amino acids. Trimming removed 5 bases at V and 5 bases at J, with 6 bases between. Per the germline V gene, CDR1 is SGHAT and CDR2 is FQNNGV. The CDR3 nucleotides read TGTGCCAGCAGCCTCGTGGAGACCCAGTACTTC. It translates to CASSLVETQYF.

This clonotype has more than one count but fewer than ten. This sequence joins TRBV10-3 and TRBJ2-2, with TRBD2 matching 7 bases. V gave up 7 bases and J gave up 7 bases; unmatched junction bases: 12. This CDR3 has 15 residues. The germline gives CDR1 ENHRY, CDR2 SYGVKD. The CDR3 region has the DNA TGTGCCATCAAGGGAGCGGGGATGCGTGACGGGGAGCTGTTTTTT. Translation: CAIKGAGMRDGELFF.

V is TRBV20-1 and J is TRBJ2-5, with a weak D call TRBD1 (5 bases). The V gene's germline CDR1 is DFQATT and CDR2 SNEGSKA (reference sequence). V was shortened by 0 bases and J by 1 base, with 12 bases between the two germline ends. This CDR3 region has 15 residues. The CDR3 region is CSARDVGEPQETQYF. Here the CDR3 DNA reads TGCAGTGCTAGAGATGTAGGGGAACCCCAAGAGACCCAGTACTTC.

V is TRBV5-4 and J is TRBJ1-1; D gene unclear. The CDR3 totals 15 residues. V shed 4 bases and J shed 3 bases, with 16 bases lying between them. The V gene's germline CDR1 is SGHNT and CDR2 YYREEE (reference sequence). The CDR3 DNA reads TGTGCCAGCAGCCCCTCGGGATTTTTGTACACTGAAGCTTTCTTT. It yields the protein CASSPSGFLYTEAFF.

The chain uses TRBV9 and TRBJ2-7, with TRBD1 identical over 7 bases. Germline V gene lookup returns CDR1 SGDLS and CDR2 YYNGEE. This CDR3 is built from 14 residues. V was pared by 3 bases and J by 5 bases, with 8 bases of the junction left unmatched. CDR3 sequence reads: CASSDKGGFHEQYF. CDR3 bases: TGTGCCAGCAGCGACAAAGGGGGCTTTCACGAGCAGTACTTC. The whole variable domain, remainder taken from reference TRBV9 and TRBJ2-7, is DSGVTQTPKHLITATGQRVTLRCSPRSGDLSVYWYQQSLDQGLQFLIQYYNGEERAKGNILERFSAQQFPDLHSELNLSSLELGDSALYFCASSDKGGFHEQYFGPGTRLTVT.

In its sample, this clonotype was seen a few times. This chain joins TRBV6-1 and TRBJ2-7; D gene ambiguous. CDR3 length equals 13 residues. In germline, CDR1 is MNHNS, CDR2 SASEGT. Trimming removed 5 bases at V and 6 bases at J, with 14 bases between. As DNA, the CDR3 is TGTGCCAGCAGTCCCACCGAGGCCGGCGAGCAGTACTTC. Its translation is CASSPTEAGEQYF.

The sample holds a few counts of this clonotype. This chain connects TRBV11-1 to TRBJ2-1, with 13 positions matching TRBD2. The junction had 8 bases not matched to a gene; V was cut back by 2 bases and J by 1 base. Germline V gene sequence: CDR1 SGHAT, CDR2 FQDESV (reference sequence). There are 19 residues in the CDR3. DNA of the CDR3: TGTGCCAGCAGCTTAAAACTAGCGGGGGGGTTTTGGTCCTACAATGAGCAGTTCTTC. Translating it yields CASSLKLAGGFWSYNEQFF.

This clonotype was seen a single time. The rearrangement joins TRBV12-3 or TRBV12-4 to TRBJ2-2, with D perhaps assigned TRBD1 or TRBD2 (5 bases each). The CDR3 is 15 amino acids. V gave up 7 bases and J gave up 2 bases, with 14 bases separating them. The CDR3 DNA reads TGTGCCAGCACAACGGGGCAGATAAACACCGGGGAGCTGTTTTTT. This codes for CASTTGQINTGELFF.

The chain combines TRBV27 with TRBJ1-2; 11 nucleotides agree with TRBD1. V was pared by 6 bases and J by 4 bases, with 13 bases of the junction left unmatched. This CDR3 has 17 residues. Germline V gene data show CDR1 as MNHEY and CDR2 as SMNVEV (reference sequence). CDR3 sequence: CASSRIAGQGAFYGYTF. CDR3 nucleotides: TGTGCCAGCAGCCGAATCGCCGGACAGGGGGCGTTCTATGGCTACACCTTC.

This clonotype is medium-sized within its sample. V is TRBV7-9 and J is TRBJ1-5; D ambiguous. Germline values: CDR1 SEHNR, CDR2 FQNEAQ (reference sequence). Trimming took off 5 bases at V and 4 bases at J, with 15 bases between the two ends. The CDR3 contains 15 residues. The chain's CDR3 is CASSPPGSTNQPQHF. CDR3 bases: TGTGCCAGCAGCCCTCCGGGTAGTACAAATCAGCCCCAGCATTTT.